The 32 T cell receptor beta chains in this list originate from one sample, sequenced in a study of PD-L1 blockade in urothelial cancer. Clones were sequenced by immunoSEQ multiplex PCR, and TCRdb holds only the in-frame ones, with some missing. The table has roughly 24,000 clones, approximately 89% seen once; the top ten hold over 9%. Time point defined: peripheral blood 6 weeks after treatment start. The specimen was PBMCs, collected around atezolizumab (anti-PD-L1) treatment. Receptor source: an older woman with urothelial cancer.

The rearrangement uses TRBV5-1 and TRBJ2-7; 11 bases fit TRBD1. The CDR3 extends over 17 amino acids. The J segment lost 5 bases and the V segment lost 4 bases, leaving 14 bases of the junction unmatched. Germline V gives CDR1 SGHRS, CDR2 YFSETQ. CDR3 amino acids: CASSLPGQGEKIHEQYF. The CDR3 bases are TGCGCCAGCAGCCTACCGGGACAGGGGGAAAAAATACACGAGCAGTACTTC.

CDR3 residues: CASSLGQTQETQYF. DNA of the CDR3: TGTGCCAGCAGCTTAGGGCAGACTCAAGAGACCCAGTACTTC. The chain has TRBV7-9 and TRBJ2-5; no firm D call. The V and J ends lost 1 base and 2 bases respectively, with 8 bases between them. The V gene's germline CDR1 is SEHNR and CDR2 FQNEAQ (reference sequence). This CDR3 region has 14 residues. Supplemented by reference TRBV7-9 and TRBJ2-5, the full variable domain reads DTGVSQNPRHKITKRGQNVTFRCDPISEHNRLYWYRQTLGQGPEFLTYFQNEAQLEKSRLLSDRFSAERPKGSFSTLEIQRTEQGDSAMYLCASSLGQTQETQYFGPGTRLLVL.

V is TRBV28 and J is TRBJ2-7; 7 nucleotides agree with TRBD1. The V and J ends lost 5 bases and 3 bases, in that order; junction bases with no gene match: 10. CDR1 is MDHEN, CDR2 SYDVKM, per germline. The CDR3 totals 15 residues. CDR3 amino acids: CASSPTRTGFYEQYF. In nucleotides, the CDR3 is TGTGCCAGCAGTCCTACCCGGACAGGATTCTACGAGCAGTACTTC.

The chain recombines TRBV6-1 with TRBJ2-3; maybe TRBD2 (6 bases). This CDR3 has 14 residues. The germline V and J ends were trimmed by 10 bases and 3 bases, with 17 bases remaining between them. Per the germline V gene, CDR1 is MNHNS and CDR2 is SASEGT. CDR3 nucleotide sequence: TGTGCCACGGACCCCACCGGGGGAACAGATACGCAGTATTTT. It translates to CATDPTGGTDTQYF.

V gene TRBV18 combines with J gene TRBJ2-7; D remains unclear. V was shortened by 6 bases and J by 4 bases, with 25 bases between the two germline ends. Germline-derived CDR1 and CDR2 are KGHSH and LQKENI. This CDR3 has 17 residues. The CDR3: CASSPLDGSLGIYEQYF. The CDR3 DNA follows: TGTGCCAGCTCTCCTCTTGACGGATCCCTAGGTATTTACGAGCAGTACTTC.

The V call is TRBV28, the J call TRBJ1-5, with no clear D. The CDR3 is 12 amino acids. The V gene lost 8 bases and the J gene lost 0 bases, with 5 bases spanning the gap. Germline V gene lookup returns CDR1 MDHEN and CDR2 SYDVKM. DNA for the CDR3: TGTGCCAGCGAGATTAGCAATCAGCCCCAGCATTTT. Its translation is CASEISNQPQHF.

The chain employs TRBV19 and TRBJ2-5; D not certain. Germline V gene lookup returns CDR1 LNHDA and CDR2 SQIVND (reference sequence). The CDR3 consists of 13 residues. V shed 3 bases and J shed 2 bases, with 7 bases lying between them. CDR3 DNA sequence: TGTGCCAGTAGTATGATCAGACAAGAGACCCAGTACTTC. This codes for CASSMIRQETQYF.

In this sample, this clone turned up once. The CDR3 region has the DNA TGCGCCAGCAGCTTAGGGGGAAGTACTAGCACAGATACGCAGTATTTT. Amino acids: CASSLGGSTSTDTQYF. This chain joins TRBV5-1 and TRBJ2-3, with D possibly being TRBD1 (6 bases). With 2 bases removed from V and 0 bases from J, the gap between germline ends came to 13 bases. There are 16 residues in the CDR3. The germline V gene has CDR1 SGHRS and CDR2 YFSETQ.

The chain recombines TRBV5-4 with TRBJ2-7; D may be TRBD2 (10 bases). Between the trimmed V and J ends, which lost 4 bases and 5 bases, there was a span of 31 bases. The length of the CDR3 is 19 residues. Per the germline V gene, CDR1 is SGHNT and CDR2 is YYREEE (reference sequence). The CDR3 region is CASSRTSGQGKRGGHEQYF. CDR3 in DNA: TGTGCCAGCAGCCGTACAAGCGGACAGGGGAAGCGGGGGGGACACGAGCAGTACTTC.

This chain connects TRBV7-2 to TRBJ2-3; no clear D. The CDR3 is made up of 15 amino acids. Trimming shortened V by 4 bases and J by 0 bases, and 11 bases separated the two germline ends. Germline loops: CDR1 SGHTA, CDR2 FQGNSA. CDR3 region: CASSSVVTSTDTQYF. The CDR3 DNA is TGTGCCAGCAGCTCCGTTGTCACTAGCACAGATACGCAGTATTTT.

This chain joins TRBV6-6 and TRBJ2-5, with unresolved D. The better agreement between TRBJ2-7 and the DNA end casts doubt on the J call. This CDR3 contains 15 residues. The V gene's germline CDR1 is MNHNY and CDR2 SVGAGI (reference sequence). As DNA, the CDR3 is TGTGCCAGCAGTTACTCGGCCTTTCGAGGATACGAGCAGTACTTC. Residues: CASSYSAFRGYEQYF.

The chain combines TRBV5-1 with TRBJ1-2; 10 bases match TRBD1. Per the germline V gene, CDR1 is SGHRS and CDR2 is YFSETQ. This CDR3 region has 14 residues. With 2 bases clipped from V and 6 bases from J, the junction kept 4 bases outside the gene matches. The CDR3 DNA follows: TGCGCCAGCAGCTTCGACAGGGGGCGCGATGGCTACACCTTC. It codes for CASSFDRGRDGYTF. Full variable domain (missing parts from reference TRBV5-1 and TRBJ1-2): KAGVTQTPRYLIKTRGQQVTLSCSPISGHRSVSWYQQTPGQGLQFLFEYFSETQRNKGNFPGRFSGRQFSNSRSEMNVSTLELGDSALYLCASSFDRGRDGYTFGSGTRLTVV.

The CDR3 spells CASSPGHIWETQYF. As DNA, the CDR3 is TGTGCCAGCAGCCCGGGACATATCTGGGAGACCCAGTACTTC. The chain uses TRBV27 and TRBJ2-5; perhaps TRBD1 as D (6 bases). Trimming took off 6 bases at V and 5 bases at J, with 16 bases between the two ends. In germline, CDR1 is MNHEY, CDR2 SMNVEV (reference sequence). The CDR3 covers 14 residues.

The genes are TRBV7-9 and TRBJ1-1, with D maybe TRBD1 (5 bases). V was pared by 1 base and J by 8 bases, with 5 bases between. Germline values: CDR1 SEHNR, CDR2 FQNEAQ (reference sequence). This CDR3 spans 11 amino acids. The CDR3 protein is CASSLGQEAFF. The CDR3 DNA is TGTGCCAGCAGCTTAGGACAGGAAGCTTTCTTT.

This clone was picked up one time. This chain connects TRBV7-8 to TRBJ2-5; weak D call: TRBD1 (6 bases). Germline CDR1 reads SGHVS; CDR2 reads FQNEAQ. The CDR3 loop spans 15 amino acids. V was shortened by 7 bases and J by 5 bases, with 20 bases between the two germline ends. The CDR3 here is CASTQTDRFGETQYF. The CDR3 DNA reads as TGTGCCAGCACTCAGACCGACAGGTTCGGGGAGACCCAGTACTTC.

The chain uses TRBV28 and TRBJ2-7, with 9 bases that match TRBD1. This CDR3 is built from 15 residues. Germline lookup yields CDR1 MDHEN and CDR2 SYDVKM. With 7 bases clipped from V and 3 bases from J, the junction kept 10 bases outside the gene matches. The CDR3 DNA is TGTGCCAGCACCTTACGTGTGGGACAGGGCTACGAGCAGTACTTC. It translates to CASTLRVGQGYEQYF.

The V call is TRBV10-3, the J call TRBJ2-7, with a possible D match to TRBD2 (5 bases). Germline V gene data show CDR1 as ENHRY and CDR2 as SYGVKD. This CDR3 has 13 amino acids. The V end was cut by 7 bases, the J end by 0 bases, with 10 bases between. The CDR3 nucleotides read TGTGCCATCACTCGGACTGACTCCTACGAGCAGTACTTC. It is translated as CAITRTDSYEQYF.

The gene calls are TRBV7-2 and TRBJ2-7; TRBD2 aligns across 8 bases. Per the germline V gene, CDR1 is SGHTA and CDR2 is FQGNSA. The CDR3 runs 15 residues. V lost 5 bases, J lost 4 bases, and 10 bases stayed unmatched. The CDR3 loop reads CASSIGTSKQYEQYF. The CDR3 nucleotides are TGTGCCAGCAGCATCGGGACTAGTAAACAATACGAGCAGTACTTC.

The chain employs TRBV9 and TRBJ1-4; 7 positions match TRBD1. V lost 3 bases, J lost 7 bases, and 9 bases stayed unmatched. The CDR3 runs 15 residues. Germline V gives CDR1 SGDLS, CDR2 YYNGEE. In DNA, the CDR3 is TGTGCCAGCAGCGAGGGGGGACAGCTGAGTGAAAAACTGTTTTTT. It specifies CASSEGGQLSEKLFF.

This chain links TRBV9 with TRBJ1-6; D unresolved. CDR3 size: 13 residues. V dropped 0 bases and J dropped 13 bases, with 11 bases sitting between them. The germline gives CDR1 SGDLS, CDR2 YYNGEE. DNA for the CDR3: TGTGCCAGCAGCGTAGCCGACTCCTCGCCCCTCCACTTT. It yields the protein CASSVADSSPLHF. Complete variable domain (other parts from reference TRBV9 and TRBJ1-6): DSGVTQTPKHLITATGQRVTLRCSPRSGDLSVYWYQQSLDQGLQFLIQYYNGEERAKGNILERFSAQQFPDLHSELNLSSLELGDSALYFCASSVADSSPLHFGNGTRLTVT.

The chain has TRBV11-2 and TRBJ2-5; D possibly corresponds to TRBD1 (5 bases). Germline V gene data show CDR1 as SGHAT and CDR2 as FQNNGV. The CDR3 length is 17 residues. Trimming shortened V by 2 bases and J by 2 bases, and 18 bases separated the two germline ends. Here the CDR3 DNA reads TGTGCCAGCAGCTTATACCCTCGACAGAACGATCAAGAGACCCAGTACTTC. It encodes CASSLYPRQNDQETQYF.

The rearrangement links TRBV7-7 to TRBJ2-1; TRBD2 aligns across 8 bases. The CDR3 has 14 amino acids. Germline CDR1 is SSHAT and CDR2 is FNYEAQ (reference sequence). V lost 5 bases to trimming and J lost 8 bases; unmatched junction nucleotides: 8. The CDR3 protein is CASSQGLAGDEQFF. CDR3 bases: TGTGCCAGCAGCCAGGGGCTAGCGGGCGATGAGCAGTTCTTC.

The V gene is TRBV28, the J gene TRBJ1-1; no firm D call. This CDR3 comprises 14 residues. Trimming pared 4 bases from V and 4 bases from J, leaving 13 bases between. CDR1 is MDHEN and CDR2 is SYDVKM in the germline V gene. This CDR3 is CASSSGGLATEAFF. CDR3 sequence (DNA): TGTGCCAGCAGTTCCGGCGGGTTAGCCACTGAAGCTTTCTTT.

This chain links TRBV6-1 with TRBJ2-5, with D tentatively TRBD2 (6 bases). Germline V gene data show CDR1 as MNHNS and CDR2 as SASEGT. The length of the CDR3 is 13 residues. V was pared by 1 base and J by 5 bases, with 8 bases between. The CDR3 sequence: CASSEVSGETQYF. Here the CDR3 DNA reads TGTGCCAGCAGTGAAGTAAGCGGGGAGACCCAGTACTTC.

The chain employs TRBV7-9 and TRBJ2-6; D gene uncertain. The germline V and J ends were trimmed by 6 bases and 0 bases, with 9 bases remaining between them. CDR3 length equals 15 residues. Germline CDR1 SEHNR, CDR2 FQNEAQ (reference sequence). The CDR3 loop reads CASRPQVSGANVLTF. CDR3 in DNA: TGTGCCAGCAGGCCCCAGGTCTCTGGGGCCAACGTCCTGACTTTC.

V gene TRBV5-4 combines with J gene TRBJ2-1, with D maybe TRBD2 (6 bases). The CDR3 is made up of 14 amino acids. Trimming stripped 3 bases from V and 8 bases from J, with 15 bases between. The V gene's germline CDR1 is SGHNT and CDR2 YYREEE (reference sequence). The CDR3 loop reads CASSYGPGTHEQFF. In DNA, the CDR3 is TGTGCCAGCAGCTATGGTCCCGGGACTCATGAGCAGTTCTTC. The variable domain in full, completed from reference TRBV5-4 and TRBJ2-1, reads ETGVTQSPTHLIKTRGQQVTLRCSSQSGHNTVSWYQQALGQGPQFIFQYYREEENGRGNFPPRFSGLQFPNYSSELNVNALELDDSALYLCASSYGPGTHEQFFGPGTRLTVL.

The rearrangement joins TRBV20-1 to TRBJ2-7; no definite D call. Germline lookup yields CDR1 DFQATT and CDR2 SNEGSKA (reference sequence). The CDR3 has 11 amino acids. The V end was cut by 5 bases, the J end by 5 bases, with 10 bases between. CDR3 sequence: CSARRRDEQYF. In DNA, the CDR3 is TGCAGTGCTCGACGCCGGGACGAGCAGTACTTC.

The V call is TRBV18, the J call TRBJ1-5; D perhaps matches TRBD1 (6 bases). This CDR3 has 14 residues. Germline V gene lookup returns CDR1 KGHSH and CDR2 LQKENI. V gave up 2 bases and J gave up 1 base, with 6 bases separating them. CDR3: CASSPGGSNQPQHF. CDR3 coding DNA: TGTGCCAGCTCACCAGGGGGCAGCAATCAGCCCCAGCATTTT.

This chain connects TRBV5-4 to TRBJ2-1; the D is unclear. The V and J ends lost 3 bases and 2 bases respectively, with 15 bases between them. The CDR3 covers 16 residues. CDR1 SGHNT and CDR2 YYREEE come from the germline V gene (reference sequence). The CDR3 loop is CASSSRSALTYNEQFF. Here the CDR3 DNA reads TGTGCCAGCAGCTCCCGGTCTGCTCTAACCTACAATGAGCAGTTCTTC.

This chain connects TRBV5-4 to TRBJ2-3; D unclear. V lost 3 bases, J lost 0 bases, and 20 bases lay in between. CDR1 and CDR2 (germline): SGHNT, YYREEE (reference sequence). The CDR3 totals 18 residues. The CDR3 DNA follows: TGTGCCAGCAGCTCCGGCAATCCAGCGTACCCTAGCACAGATACGCAGTATTTT. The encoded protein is CASSSGNPAYPSTDTQYF.

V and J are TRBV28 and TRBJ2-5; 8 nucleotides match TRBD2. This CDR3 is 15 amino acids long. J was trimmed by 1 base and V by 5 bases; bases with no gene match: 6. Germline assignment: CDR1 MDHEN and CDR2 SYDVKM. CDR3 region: CASSGDLAGQETQYF. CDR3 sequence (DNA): TGTGCCAGCAGTGGGGACCTAGCGGGCCAAGAGACCCAGTACTTC.

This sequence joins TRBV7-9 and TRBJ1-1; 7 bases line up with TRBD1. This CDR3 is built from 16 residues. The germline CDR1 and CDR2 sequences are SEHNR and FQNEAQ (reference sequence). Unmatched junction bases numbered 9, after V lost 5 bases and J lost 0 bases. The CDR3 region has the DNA TGTGCCAGCAGCATACCGGGACAGTTCATGAACACTGAAGCTTTCTTT. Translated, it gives CASSIPGQFMNTEAFF.